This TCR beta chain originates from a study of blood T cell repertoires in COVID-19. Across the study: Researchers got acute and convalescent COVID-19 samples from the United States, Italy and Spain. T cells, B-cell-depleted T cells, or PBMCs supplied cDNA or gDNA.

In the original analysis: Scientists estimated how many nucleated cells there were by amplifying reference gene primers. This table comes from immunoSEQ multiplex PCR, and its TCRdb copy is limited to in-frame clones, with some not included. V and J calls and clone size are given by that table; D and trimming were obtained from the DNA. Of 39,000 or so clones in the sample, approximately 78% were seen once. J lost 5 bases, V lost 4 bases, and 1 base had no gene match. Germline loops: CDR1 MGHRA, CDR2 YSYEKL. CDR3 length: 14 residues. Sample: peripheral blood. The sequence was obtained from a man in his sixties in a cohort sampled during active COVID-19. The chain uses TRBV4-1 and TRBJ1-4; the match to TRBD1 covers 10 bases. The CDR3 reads CASSRGQGNEKLFF. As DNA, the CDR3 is TGCGCCAGCAGCCGGGGACAGGGGAATGAAAAACTGTTTTTT.